Below, 3 T cell receptor beta chains from the same sample are listed, as sequenced in a study of CD8 T cells in Susac syndrome. Random hexamers primed reverse transcription of about 0.45 to 1 ug RNA. TCRdb fed the immunoSEQ multiplex PCR reads into MiXCR, producing one record per CDR3 protein. The sample lists about 130,000 distinct CDR3 sequences, around 91% seen once, with approximately 0.24% in the top ten. Sequenced material: CD8+ T cells from PBMCs. The receptors were sampled from a human donor with multiple sclerosis.

The CDR3 is CASSLSPDQETQYF. CDR3 DNA sequence: TGTGCCAGCAGTTTAAGCCCCGACCAAGAGACCCAGTACTTC. The rearrangement uses TRBV27 and TRBJ2-5; no clear D gene. With 2 bases removed from V and 0 bases from J, the gap between germline ends came to 7 bases. This CDR3 has 14 residues. Germline V gene lookup returns CDR1 MNHEY and CDR2 SMNVEV (reference sequence).

The chain is built from TRBV28 and TRBJ2-5; D unresolved. CDR1 and CDR2 (germline): MDHEN, SYDVKM. This CDR3 contains 13 residues. V lost 2 bases to trimming and J lost 2 bases, with 6 bases between them. The CDR3 nucleotides read TGTGCCAGCAGTTTAGGGCCGCAAGAGACCCAGTACTTC. It yields the protein CASSLGPQETQYF.

The CDR3 sequence is CASSSRAVPQETQYF. The CDR3 bases are TGTGCCAGCAGCTCCAGGGCCGTACCCCAAGAGACCCAGTACTTC. V usage is TRBV7-9 and J usage is TRBJ2-5; D is possibly TRBD1 (5 bases). Trimming stripped 4 bases from V and 1 base from J, with 13 bases between. The CDR3 consists of 15 residues. Germline V gene lookup returns CDR1 SEHNR and CDR2 FQNEAQ (reference sequence).